The text below deals with one TCR beta chain. The antigen is unknown. The CDR3 is 12 amino acids. Germline V gene data show CDR1 as SGHTA and CDR2 as FQGNSA. With 0 bases removed from V and 5 bases from J, the gap between germline ends came to 3 bases. Assayed TCR templates numbered 90,000 to 100,000 for each sample. Sequencing was performed with immunoSEQ multiplex PCR; in TCRdb, only in-frame clones are kept and a portion is missing. The sample has fewer than 120,000 clones, 80% to 95% seen once. This sample was included in a study of siplizumab effects on memory and regulatory T cells. Findings and limits, study-wide: Sequences below about 10^-5 frequency were poorly captured, and few alloreactive clones mapped to unstimulated subsets. Whether proliferating Tregs in siplizumab cultures suppress was not functionally confirmed.

The sequenced material came from CD4+ T cells sorted from blood. This receptor was identified in a human donor in good health. This chain links TRBV7-2 with TRBJ2-3; D is unclear. CDR3 coding DNA: TGTGCCAGCAGCTTAGCCCGAGATACGCAGTATTTT. Translating gives CASSLARDTQYF. Full variable domain (missing parts from reference TRBV7-2 and TRBJ2-3): GAGVSQSPSNKVTEKGKDVELRCDPISGHTALYWYRQSLGQGLEFLIYFQGNSAPDKSGLPSDRFSAERTGGSVSTLTIQRTQQEDSAVYLCASSLARDTQYFGPGTRLTVL.